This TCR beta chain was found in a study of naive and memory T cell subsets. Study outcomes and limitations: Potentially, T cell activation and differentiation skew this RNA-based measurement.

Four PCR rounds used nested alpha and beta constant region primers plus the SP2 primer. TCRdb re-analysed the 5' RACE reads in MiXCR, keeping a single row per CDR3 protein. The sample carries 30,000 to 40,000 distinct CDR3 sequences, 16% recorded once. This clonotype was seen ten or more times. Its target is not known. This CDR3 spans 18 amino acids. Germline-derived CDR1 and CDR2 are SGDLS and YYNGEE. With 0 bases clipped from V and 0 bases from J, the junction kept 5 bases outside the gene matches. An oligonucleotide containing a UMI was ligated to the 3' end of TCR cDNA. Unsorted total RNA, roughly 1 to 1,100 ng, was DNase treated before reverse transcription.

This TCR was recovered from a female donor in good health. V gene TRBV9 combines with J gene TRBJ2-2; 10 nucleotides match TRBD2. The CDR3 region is CASSVVWSGGANTGELFF. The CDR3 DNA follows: TGTGCCAGCAGCGTAGTATGGAGCGGGGGGGCGAACACCGGGGAGCTGTTTTTT. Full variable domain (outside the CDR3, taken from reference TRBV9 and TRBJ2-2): DSGVTQTPKHLITATGQRVTLRCSPRSGDLSVYWYQQSLDQGLQFLIQYYNGEERAKGNILERFSAQQFPDLHSELNLSSLELGDSALYFCASSVVWSGGANTGELFFGEGSRLTVL.